The clone carrying this T cell receptor (beta chain) was seen repeatedly, ten times or more. Its antigen remains unknown. The sample comes from a study of CD8 T cells in ankylosing spondylitis. Notes on the study in general: The authors found the disease-linked clones to be CD8+ and relatively rare in peripheral blood. Apparently characteristic of ankylosing spondylitis blood was a TCR beta motif (about eight highly homologous variants). In ankylosing spondylitis patients, matched synovial fluid reportedly showed significant enrichment of disease-linked clones. In the blood and synovial fluid of reactive arthritis, some motif variants had been previously reported.

CDR1 is MNHEY and CDR2 is SMNVEV in the germline V gene (reference sequence). The V end lost 2 bases, the J end lost 3 bases, and 17 bases lay between the germline ends. The CDR3 has 18 amino acids. From the 5' RACE reads, TCRdb called clonotypes with MiXCR, one entry per CDR3 protein. The data show under 250,000 distinct CDR3 sequences, 10% seen once. The sample consisted of blood, either unsorted or a sorted T cell fraction (not recorded which). This TCR came from a male donor with ankylosing spondylitis or in good health (not recorded which). The gene calls are TRBV27 and TRBJ1-6; D might be TRBD1 (5 bases). The CDR3 sequence: CASSLSGPGHSYNSPLHF. CDR3 nucleotide sequence: TGTGCCAGCAGTTTAAGTGGCCCAGGGCACAGCTATAATTCACCCCTCCACTTT.